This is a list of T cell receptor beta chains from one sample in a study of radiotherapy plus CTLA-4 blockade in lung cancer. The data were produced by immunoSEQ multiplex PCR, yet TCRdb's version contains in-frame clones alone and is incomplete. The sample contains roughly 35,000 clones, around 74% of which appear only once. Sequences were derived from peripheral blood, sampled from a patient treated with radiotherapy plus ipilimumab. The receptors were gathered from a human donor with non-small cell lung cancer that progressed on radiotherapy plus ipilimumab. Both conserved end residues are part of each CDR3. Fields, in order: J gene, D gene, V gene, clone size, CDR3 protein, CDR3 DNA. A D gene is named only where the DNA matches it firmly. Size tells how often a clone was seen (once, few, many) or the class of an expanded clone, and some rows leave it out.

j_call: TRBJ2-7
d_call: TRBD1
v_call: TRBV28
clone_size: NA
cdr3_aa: CASTVTGGFYEQYF
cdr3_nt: TGTGCCAGCACCGTGACAGGGGGCTTCTACGAGCAGTACTTC

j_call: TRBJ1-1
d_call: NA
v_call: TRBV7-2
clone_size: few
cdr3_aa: CASSFGSANTEAFF
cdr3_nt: TGTGCCAGCAGCTTTGGGTCGGCGAACACTGAAGCTTTCTTT

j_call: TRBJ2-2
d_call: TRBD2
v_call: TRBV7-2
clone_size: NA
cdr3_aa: CASSLSASGSTGELFF
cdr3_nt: TGTGCCAGCAGCTTATCGGCTAGCGGGAGCACCGGGGAGCTGTTTTTT

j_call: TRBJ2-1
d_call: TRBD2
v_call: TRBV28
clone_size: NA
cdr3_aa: CASSPMRTRVHNEQFF
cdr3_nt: TGTGCCAGCAGTCCTATGAGGACTAGGGTGCACAATGAGCAGTTCTTC

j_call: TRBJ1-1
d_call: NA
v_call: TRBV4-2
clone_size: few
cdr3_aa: CASSHPDRGSRDTEAFF
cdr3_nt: TGTGCCAGCAGCCATCCCGACAGAGGGAGTCGGGACACTGAAGCTTTCTTT

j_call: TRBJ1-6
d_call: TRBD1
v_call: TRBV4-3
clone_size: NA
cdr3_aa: CASSETGAGAPLHF
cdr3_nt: TGCGCCAGCAGTGAGACAGGGGCTGGGGCACCCCTCCACTTT

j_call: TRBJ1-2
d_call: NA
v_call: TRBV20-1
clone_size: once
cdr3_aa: CSARPESFYTF
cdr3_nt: TGCAGTGCTAGGCCCGAATCGTTCTACACCTTC

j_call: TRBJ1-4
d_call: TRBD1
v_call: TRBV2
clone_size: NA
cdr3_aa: CASSDRGATNEKLFF
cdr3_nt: TGTGCCAGCAGCGACAGGGGCGCAACTAATGAAAAACTGTTTTTT

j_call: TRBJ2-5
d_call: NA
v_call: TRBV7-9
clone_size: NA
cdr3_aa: CASSFIPSAGKPETQYF
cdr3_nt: TGTGCCAGCAGCTTTATCCCTAGCGCGGGAAAACCAGAGACCCAGTACTTC

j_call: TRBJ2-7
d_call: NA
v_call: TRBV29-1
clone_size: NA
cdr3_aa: CSGISGVEQYF
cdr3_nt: TGCAGCGGAATCTCAGGGGTCGAGCAGTACTTC

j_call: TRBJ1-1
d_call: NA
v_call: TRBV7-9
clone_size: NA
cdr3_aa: CASSSLGEAFF
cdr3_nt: TGTGCCAGCAGCTCTCTAGGGGAAGCTTTCTTT

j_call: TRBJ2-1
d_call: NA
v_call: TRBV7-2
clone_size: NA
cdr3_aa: CASSSPGRDEQFF
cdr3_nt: TGTGCCAGCAGCTCCCCGGGTAGGGATGAGCAGTTCTTC

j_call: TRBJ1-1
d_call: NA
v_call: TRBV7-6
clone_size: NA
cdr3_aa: CASSADGPNTEAFF
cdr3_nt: TGTGCCAGCAGCGCGGACGGGCCGAACACTGAAGCTTTCTTT

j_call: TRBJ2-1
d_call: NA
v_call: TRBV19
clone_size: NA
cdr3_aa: CASSMDRRSSYNEQFF
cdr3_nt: TGTGCCAGTAGTATGGATCGGAGGAGCTCCTACAATGAGCAGTTCTTC

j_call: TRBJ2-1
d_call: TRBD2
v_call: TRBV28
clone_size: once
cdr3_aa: CASSLPSGRANEQFF
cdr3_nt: TGTGCCAGCAGTTTACCTAGCGGGAGGGCCAATGAGCAGTTCTTC

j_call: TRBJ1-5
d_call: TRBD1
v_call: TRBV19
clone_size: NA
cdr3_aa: CASKEGNRGYQPQHF
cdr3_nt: TGTGCCAGTAAAGAGGGAAACAGGGGCTATCAGCCCCAGCATTTT

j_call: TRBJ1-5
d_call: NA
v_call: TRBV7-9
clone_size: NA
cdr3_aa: CATGPGNQPQHF
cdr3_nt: TGTGCCACTGGGCCGGGAAATCAGCCCCAGCATTTT